The 15 T cell receptor beta chains in this list originate from one sample, sequenced in a study of OX40 agonist ivuxolimab in advanced cancers. Measured with immunoSEQ multiplex PCR; TCRdb has only the in-frame clones, and not every one. The table has tens of thousands of clones, 84% seen once. This specimen consisted of CD4+ or CD8+ T cells sorted from blood, obtained in a trial of the OX40 agonist ivuxolimab. The receptors stem from an adult with an advanced solid tumor such as melanoma, head and neck, liver or kidney cancer.

The chain is built from TRBV7-2 and TRBJ2-3; 7 positions match TRBD1. Per the germline V gene, CDR1 is SGHTA and CDR2 is FQGNSA. This CDR3 has 14 amino acids. Unmatched junction bases numbered 5, after V lost 5 bases and J lost 3 bases. The CDR3 protein is CASSPDRATDTQYF. CDR3 nucleotides: TGTGCCAGCAGCCCAGACAGGGCAACAGATACGCAGTATTTT.

In this sample, this clone turned up once. The chain carries TRBV5-1 and TRBJ1-6; the D is unclear. The germline CDR1 and CDR2 sequences are SGHRS and YFSETQ. Trimming took off 0 bases at V and 5 bases at J, with 12 bases between the two ends. The CDR3 has 16 residues. In DNA, the CDR3 is TGCGCCAGCAGCTTGGAAGTAGCAAGAAATAATTCACCCCTCCACTTT. It translates to CASSLEVARNNSPLHF.

The J gene is TRBJ2-3, the V gene TRBV7-9, with D possibly called TRBD1 or TRBD2 (5 bases each). Per germline, CDR1 SEHNR and CDR2 FQNEAQ (reference sequence). Trimming removed 5 bases at V and 0 bases at J, with 15 bases between. CDR3 length: 16 residues. CDR3 sequence reads: CASSARGRGSTDTQYF. CDR3 nucleotide sequence: TGTGCCAGCAGCGCCCGGGGACGTGGTAGCACAGATACGCAGTATTTT.

The rearrangement links TRBV5-4 to TRBJ2-2; possible D gene TRBD1, 5 bases. V dropped 0 bases and J dropped 5 bases, with 5 bases sitting between them. Germline assignment: CDR1 SGHNT and CDR2 YYREEE (reference sequence). This CDR3 comprises 13 residues. The CDR3 spells CASSLGQTGELFF. The CDR3 region has the DNA TGTGCCAGCAGCTTGGGACAGACCGGGGAGCTGTTTTTT.

This clone was seen a few times. The chain is built from TRBV5-4 and TRBJ2-3; 8 bases match TRBD2. This CDR3 comprises 14 residues. V shed 10 bases, J shed 4 bases, and the junction held 11 bases outside the gene matches. Germline V gives CDR1 SGHNT, CDR2 YYREEE (reference sequence). CDR3 residues: CAGRQRERADTQYF. In DNA, the CDR3 is TGTGCCGGAAGACAGCGGGAGAGGGCAGATACGCAGTATTTT.

V gene TRBV29-1 combines with J gene TRBJ2-5, with 7 bases lining up with TRBD1. V lost 2 bases to trimming and J lost 6 bases; unmatched junction nucleotides: 3. The CDR3 is made up of 12 amino acids. Germline values: CDR1 SQVTM, CDR2 ANQGSEA. The CDR3 region is CSVERGQKTQYF. As DNA, the CDR3 is TGCAGCGTTGAAAGGGGGCAAAAGACCCAGTACTTC.

V and J are TRBV19 and TRBJ1-5, with 7 positions matching TRBD1. CDR1 is LNHDA and CDR2 is SQIVND in the germline V gene (reference sequence). The trim removed 3 bases at V and 0 bases at J, leaving 2 bases unmatched. This CDR3 is 15 amino acids long. The CDR3 DNA reads as TGTGCCAGTAGTATGGGACAGAGTAGCAATCAGCCCCAGCATTTT. Translation gives CASSMGQSSNQPQHF. Using reference TRBV19 and TRBJ1-5 for the parts outside the CDR3, the full variable domain is DGGITQSPKYLFRKEGQNVTLSCEQNLNHDAMYWYRQDPGQGLRLIYYSQIVNDFQKGDIAEGYSVSREKKESFPLTVTSAQKNPTAFYLCASSMGQSSNQPQHFGDGTRLSIL.

The V and J genes are TRBV7-9 and TRBJ2-5; 9 positions match TRBD1. Germline V gene lookup returns CDR1 SEHNR and CDR2 FQNEAQ (reference sequence). The CDR3 has 15 amino acids. J gave up 4 bases and V 4 bases, and 7 bases lay outside the gene matches. CDR3 loop: CASSWETGGGETQYF. The CDR3 nucleotides read TGTGCCAGCAGCTGGGAGACAGGGGGTGGAGAGACCCAGTACTTC.

The chain has TRBV11-2 and TRBJ2-1; tentative D call: TRBD1 (6 bases). V was clipped by 3 bases and J by 3 bases, with 12 bases between them. This CDR3 contains 15 residues. From germline, CDR1 is SGHAT and CDR2 FQNNGV. CDR3 in amino acids: CASSFLRGGYNEQFF. CDR3 sequence (DNA): TGTGCCAGCAGCTTTCTGCGAGGGGGCTACAATGAGCAGTTCTTC.

In DNA form, the CDR3 reads TGTGCCAGCAGCCGTGGGACAGGGCGATCCACCGGGGAGCTGTTTTTT. Encoded protein: CASSRGTGRSTGELFF. The chain employs TRBV6-6 and TRBJ2-2; 9 nucleotides agree with TRBD1. Unmatched junction bases numbered 9, after V lost 6 bases and J lost 4 bases. CDR3 length: 16 amino acids. Germline V CDR1 and CDR2: MNHNY, SVGAGI (reference sequence).

The chain has TRBV4-3 and TRBJ1-5, with D possibly being TRBD1 (6 bases). The CDR3 contains 17 residues. V was pared by 0 bases and J by 1 base, with 13 bases between. The germline V gene has CDR1 LGHNA and CDR2 YSLEER. Here the CDR3 reads CASSQDARGGSNQPQHF. In nucleotides, the CDR3 is TGCGCCAGCAGCCAAGATGCCAGAGGGGGAAGCAATCAGCCCCAGCATTTT.

The genes are TRBV7-9 and TRBJ2-1; 7 bases align to TRBD2. Trimming cost V 4 bases and J 6 bases; bases outside gene matches: 15. CDR3 length: 17 amino acids. Germline V gene lookup returns CDR1 SEHNR and CDR2 FQNEAQ (reference sequence). The CDR3 region has the DNA TGTGCCAGCAGCTCCTTCTCCTTGACTAGCTACGGCAATGAGCAGTTCTTC. This sequence encodes CASSSFSLTSYGNEQFF.

V is TRBV9 and J is TRBJ1-1; D call uncertain. CDR3 length: 13 amino acids. From germline, CDR1 is SGDLS and CDR2 YYNGEE. V was pared by 3 bases and J by 1 base, with 7 bases between. CDR3 protein: CASSEMRNTEAFF. CDR3 DNA: TGTGCCAGCAGCGAGATGAGGAACACTGAAGCTTTCTTT.

The chain is built from TRBV4-1 and TRBJ1-2, with 7 bases matching TRBD1. The CDR3 length is 14 residues. Looked up from germline, CDR1 is MGHRA and CDR2 is YSYEKL. V dropped 3 bases and J dropped 5; count of bases not matched to a gene: 6. The CDR3 nucleotides read TGCGCCAGCAGCCACACGACAGGGAAATATGGCTACACCTTC. Protein: CASSHTTGKYGYTF.

The chain recombines TRBV7-9 with TRBJ2-1; the D is unclear. The CDR3 is 14 residues long. V lost 1 base, J lost 6 bases, and 10 bases lay in between. CDR1 and CDR2 (germline): SEHNR, FQNEAQ (reference sequence). CDR3 sequence (DNA): TGTGCCAGCAGCTTAGTGGGTCTTTTCAATGAGCAGTTCTTC. Translated, it gives CASSLVGLFNEQFF.